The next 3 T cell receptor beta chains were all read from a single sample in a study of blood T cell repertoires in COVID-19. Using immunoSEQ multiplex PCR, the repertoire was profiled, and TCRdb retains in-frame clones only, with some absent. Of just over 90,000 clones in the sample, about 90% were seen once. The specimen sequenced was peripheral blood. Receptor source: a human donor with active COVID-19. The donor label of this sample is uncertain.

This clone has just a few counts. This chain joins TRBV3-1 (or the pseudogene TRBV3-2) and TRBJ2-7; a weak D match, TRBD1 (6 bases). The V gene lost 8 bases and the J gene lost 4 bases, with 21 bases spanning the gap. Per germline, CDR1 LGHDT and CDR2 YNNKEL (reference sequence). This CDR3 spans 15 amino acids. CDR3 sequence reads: CASGDRSPHLYEQYF. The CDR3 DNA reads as TGTGCCAGCGGTGACAGGTCCCCTCACCTTTACGAGCAGTACTTC.

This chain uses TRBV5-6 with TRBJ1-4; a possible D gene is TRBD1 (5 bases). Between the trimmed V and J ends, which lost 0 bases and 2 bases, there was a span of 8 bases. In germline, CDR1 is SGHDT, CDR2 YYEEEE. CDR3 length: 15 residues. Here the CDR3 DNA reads TGTGCCAGCAGCTTGGTAGGGGCTACTAATGAAAAACTGTTTTTT. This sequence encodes CASSLVGATNEKLFF.

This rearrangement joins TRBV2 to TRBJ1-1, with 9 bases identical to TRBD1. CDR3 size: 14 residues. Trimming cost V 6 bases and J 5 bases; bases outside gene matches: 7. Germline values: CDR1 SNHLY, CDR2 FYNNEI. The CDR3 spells CASRKGQGSTEAFF. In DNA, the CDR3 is TGTGCCAGCAGGAAGGGACAGGGTAGTACTGAAGCTTTCTTT.